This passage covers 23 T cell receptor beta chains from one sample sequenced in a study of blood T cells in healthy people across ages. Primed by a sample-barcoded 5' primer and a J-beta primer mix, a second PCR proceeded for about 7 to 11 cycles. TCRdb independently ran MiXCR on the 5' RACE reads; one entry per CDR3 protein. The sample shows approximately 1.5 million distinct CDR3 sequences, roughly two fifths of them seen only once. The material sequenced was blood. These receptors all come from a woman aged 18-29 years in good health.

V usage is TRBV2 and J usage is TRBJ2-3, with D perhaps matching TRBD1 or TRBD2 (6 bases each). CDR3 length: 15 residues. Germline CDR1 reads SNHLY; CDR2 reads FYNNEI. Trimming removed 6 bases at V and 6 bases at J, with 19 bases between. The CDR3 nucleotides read TGTGCCAGCAGACTGGGGGGCCCCCACACGGATACGCAGTATTTT. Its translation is CASRLGGPHTDTQYF. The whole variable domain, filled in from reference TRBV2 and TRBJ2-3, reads EPEVTQTPSHQVTQMGQEVILRCVPISNHLYFYWYRQILGQKVEFLVSFYNNEISEKSEIFDDQFSVERPDGSNFTLKIRSTKLEDSAMYFCASRLGGPHTDTQYFGPGTRLTVL.

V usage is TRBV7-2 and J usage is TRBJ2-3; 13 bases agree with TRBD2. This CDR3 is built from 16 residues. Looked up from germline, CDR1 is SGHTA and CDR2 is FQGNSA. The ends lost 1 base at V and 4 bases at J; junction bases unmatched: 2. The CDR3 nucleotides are TGTGCCAGCAGCTTAGAACTAGCGGGAGGGGCAGATACGCAGTATTTT. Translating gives CASSLELAGGADTQYF.

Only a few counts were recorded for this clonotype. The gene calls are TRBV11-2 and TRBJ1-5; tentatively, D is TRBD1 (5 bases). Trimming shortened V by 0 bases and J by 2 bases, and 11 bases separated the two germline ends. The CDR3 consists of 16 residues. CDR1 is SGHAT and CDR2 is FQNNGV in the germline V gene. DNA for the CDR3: TGTGCCAGCAGCTTAGATTCCAGGGCGCGCAATCAGCCCCAGCATTTT. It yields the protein CASSLDSRARNQPQHF.

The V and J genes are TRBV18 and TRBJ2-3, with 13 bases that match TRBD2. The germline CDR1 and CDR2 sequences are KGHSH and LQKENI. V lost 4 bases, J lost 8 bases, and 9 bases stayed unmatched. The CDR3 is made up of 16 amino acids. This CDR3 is CASSLTSGRTLVTQYF. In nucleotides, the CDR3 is TGTGCCAGCTCACTGACTAGCGGGAGGACCCTCGTTACGCAGTATTTT.

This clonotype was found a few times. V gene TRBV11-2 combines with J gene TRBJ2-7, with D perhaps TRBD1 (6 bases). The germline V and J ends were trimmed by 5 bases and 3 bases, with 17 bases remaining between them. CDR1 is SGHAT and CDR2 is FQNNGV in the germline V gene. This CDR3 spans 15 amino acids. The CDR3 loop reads CASSRSQDSLYEQYF. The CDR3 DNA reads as TGTGCCAGCAGCCGGTCGCAGGACAGCCTCTACGAGCAGTACTTC.

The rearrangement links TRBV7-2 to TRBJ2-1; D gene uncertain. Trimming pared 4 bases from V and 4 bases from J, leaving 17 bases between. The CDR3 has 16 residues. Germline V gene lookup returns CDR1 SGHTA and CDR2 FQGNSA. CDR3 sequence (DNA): TGTGCCAGCAGCTCCTCCCGCATGGGCGGATACAATGAGCAGTTCTTC. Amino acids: CASSSSRMGGYNEQFF.

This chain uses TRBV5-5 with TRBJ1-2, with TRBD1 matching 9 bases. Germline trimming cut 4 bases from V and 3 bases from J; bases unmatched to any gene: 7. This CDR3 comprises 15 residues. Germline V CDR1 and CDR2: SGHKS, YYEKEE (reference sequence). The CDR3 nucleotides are TGTGCCAGCAGCCTTCCGGGACAGGGATACTATGGCTACACCTTC. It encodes CASSLPGQGYYGYTF.

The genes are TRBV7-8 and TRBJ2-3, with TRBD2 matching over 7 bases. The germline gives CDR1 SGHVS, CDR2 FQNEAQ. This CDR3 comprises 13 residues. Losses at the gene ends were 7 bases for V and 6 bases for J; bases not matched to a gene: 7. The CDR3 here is CASNAMRGDTQYF. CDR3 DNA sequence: TGTGCCAGCAATGCGATGCGGGGGGATACGCAGTATTTT.

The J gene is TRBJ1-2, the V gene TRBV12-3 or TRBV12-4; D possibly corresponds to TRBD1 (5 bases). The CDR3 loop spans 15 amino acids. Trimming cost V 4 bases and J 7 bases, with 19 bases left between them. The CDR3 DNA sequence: TGTGCCAGCAGTTCCCCCGGGACGGGAAAAACTGGCTACACCTTC. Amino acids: CASSSPGTGKTGYTF.

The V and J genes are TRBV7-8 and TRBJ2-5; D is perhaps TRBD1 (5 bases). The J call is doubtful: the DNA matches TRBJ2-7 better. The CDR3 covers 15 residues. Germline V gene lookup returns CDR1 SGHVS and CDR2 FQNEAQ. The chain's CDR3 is CASSLLGALAFEQYF. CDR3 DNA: TGTGCCAGCAGCTTATTAGGGGCTTTGGCTTTCGAGCAGTACTTC.

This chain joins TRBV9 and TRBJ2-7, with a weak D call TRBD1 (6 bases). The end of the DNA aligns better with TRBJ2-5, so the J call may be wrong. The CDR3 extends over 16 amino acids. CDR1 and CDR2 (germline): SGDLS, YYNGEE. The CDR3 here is CASSPHLGGIRETQYF. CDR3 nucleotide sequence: TGTGCCAGCAGCCCTCACCTAGGGGGTATTCGCGAGACCCAGTACTTC.

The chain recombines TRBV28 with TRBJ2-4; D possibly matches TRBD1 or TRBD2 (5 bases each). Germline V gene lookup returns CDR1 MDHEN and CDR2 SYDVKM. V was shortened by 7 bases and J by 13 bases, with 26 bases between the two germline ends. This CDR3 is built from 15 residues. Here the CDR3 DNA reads TGTGCCAGCACATCCTTTATCGGGGCCTACAATGAGCAGTACTTC. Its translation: CASTSFIGAYNEQYF.

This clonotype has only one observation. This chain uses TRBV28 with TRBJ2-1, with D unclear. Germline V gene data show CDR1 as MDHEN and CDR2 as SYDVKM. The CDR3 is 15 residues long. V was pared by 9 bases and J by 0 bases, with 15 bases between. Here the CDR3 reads CASQIDKSSYNEQFF. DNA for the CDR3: TGTGCCAGTCAGATTGACAAGAGCTCCTACAATGAGCAGTTCTTC.

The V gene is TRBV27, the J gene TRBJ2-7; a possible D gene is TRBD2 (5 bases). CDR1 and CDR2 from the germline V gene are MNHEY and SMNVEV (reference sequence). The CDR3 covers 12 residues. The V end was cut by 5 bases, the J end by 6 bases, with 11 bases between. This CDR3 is CASSASRGEQYF. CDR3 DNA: TGTGCCAGCAGTGCATCACGGGGCGAGCAGTACTTC.

DNA for the CDR3: TGTGCCAGCTACTCGGGGGCTGGGGGTAGAGGCTACACCTTC. As protein: CASYSGAGGRGYTF. The chain couples TRBV12-3 or TRBV12-4 to TRBJ1-2; the D gene is possibly TRBD1 (6 bases). V lost 8 bases and J lost 8, with 21 bases in between. The CDR3 has 14 amino acids.

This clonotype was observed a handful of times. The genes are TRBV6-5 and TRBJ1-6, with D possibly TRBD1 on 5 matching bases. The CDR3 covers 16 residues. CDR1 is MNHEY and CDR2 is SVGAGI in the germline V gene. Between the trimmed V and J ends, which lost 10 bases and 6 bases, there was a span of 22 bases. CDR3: CATGDPGSGFNSPLHF. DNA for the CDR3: TGTGCCACGGGGGACCCAGGGTCGGGCTTTAATTCACCCCTCCACTTT.

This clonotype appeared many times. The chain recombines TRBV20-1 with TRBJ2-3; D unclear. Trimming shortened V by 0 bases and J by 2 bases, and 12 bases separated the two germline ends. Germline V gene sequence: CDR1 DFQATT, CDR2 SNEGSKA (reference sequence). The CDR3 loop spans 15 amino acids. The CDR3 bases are TGCAGTGCTAGAGATCGGGCAGAGCTCACAGATACGCAGTATTTT. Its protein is CSARDRAELTDTQYF.

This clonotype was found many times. The CDR3 loop reads CASSASEATDTQYF. Written as DNA, the CDR3 is TGTGCCAGCAGTGCTAGCGAAGCCACAGATACGCAGTATTTT. The V call is TRBV25-1, the J call TRBJ2-3; tentative D call: TRBD2 (6 bases). This CDR3 contains 14 residues. Germline V gene data show CDR1 as MGHDK and CDR2 as SYGVNS. V was pared by 4 bases and J by 2 bases, with 10 bases between.

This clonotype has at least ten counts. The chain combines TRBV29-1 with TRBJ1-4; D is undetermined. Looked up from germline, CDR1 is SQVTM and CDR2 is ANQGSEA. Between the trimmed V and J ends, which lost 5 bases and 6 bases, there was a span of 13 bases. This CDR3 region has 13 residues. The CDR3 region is CSVFEIRDEKLFF. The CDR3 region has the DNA TGCAGCGTTTTCGAGATCCGGGATGAAAAACTGTTTTTT.

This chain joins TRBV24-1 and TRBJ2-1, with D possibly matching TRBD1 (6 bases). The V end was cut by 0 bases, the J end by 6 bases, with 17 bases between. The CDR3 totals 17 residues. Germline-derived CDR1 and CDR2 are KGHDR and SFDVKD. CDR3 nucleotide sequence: TGTGCCACCAGTGATTTGCTCGGGTCAGGGGCCGGCAATGAGCAGTTCTTC. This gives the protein CATSDLLGSGAGNEQFF.

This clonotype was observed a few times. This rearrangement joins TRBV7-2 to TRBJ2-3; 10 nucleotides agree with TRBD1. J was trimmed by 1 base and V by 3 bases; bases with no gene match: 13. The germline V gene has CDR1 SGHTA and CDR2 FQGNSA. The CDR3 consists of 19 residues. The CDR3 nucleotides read TGTGCCAGCAGCTTTTGGGACAGGGGCTTCGTACCGGGCACAGATACGCAGTATTTT. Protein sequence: CASSFWDRGFVPGTDTQYF.

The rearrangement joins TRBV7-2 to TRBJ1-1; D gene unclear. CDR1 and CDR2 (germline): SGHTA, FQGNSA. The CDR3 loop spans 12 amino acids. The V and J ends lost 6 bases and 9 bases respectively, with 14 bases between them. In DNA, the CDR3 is TGTGCCAGCAGTTTGGGAGCTTACCAAGCTTTCTTT. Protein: CASSLGAYQAFF.

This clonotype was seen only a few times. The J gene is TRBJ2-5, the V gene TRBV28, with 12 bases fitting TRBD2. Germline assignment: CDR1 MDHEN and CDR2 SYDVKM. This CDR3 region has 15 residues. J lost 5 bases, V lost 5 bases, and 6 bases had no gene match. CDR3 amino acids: CASSPPLAGGETQYF. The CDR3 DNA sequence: TGTGCCAGCAGTCCCCCACTAGCGGGAGGTGAGACCCAGTACTTC.